This TCR beta chain comes out of a study of cytomegalovirus exposure and HLA in healthy donors. Study outcomes and limitations: Researchers catalogued about 150 TCR beta chains as cytomegalovirus-associated.

A word on this clone: Its antigen is unidentified.

60 Vbeta and 13 Jbeta primers were used in PCR. Generated by immunoSEQ multiplex PCR, the TCRdb table keeps only in-frame clones and is missing some. Of tens of thousands of clones in the sample, about three fifths are singletons; the top ten hold roughly 22%. The sequence was collected from a man in his fifties in good health and CMV-seropositive. The sample taken for sequencing was PBMCs.

The CDR3 sequence is CASSGLDTIYF. CDR3 DNA sequence: TGTGCCAGCAGCGGGTTAGACACCATATATTTT. The rearrangement joins TRBV9 to TRBJ1-3; D is ambiguous. The V gene's germline CDR1 is SGDLS and CDR2 YYNGEE. Trimming pared 3 bases from V and 8 bases from J, leaving 6 bases between. There are 11 residues in the CDR3. The whole variable domain, remainder taken from reference TRBV9 and TRBJ1-3, is DSGVTQTPKHLITATGQRVTLRCSPRSGDLSVYWYQQSLDQGLQFLIQYYNGEERAKGNILERFSAQQFPDLHSELNLSSLELGDSALYFCASSGLDTIYFGEGSWLTVV.